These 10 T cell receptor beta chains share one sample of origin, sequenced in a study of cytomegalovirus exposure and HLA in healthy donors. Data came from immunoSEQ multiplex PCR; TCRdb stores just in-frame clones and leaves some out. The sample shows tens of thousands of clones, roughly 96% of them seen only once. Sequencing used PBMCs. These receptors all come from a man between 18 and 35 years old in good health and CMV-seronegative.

The CDR3 DNA is TGTGCCAGCAGTTACCCAGTCCCAGGGGGGACGGCGTCCCGATATTCACCCCTCCACTTT. Its protein product is CASSYPVPGGTASRYSPLHF. The chain uses TRBV6-8 and TRBJ1-6; 7 nucleotides match TRBD1. Trimming removed 2 bases from V and 8 bases from J; junction bases left unmatched: 21. CDR1 and CDR2 from the germline V gene are MNHGY and SAAAGT. The CDR3 has 20 amino acids.

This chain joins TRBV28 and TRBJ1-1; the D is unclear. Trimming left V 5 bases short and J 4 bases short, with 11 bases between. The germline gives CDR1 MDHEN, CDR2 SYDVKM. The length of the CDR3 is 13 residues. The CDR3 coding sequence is TGTGCCAGCAGTCTTCCCTCCGTCACTGAAGCTTTCTTT. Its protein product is CASSLPSVTEAFF. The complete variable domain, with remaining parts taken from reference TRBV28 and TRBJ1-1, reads DVKVTQSSRYLVKRTGEKVFLECVQDMDHENMFWYRQDPGLGLRLIYFSYDVKMKEKGDIPEGYSVSREKKERFSLILESASTNQTSMYLCASSLPSVTEAFFGQGTRLTVV.

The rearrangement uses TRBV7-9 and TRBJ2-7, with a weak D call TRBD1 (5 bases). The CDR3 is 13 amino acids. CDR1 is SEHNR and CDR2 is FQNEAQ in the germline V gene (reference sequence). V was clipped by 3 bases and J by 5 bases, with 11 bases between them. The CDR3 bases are TGTGCCAGCAGCTTTGTAAGGGGAAACGAGCAGTACTTC. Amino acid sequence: CASSFVRGNEQYF.

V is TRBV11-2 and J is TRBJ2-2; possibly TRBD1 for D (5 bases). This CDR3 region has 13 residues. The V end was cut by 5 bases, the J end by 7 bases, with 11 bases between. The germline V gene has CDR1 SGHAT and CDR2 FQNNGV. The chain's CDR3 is CASSPRVGGELFF. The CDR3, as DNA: TGTGCCAGCAGCCCCAGGGTTGGCGGGGAGCTGTTTTTT.

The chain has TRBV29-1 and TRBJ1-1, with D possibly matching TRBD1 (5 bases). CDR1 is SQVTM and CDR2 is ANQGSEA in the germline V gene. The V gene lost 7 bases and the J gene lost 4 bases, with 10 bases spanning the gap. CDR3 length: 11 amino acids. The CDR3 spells CSGRRGTEAFF. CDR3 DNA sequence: TGCAGCGGCCGGAGGGGCACTGAAGCTTTCTTT.

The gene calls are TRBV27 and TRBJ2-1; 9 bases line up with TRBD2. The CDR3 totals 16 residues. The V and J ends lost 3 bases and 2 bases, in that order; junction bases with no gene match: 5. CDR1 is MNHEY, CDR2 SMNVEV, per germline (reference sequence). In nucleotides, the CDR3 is TGTGCCAGCAGTTTGGGGCTAGCGGGACCCTACAATGAGCAGTTCTTC. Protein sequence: CASSLGLAGPYNEQFF.

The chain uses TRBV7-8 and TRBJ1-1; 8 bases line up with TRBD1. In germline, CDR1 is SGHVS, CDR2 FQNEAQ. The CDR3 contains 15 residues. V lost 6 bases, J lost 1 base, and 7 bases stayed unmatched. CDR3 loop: CASSRRTGQNTEAFF. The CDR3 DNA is TGTGCCAGCAGTCGACGGACAGGGCAGAACACTGAAGCTTTCTTT.

CDR3 in amino acids: CASSTGNSYNEQFF. Written as DNA, the CDR3 is TGTGCCAGCAGTACAGGGAACTCCTACAATGAGCAGTTCTTC. The rearrangement uses TRBV27 and TRBJ2-1; D is perhaps TRBD1 (6 bases). V was trimmed by 5 bases and J by 0 bases, leaving 8 bases between them. This CDR3 has 14 amino acids. Looked up from germline, CDR1 is MNHEY and CDR2 is SMNVEV (reference sequence).

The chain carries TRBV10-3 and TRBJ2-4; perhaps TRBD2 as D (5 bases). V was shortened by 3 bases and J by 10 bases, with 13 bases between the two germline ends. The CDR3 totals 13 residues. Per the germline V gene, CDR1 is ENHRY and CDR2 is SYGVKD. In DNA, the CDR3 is TGTGCCATCAGTGACGTTTCAACGGGGATTCAGTACTTC. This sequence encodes CAISDVSTGIQYF.

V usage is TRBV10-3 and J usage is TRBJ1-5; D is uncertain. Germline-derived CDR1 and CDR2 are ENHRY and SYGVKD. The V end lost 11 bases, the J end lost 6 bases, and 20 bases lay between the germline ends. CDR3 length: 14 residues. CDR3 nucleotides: TGTGCCTCTAGCGACATGGCAATTGTTCAGCCCCAGCATTTT. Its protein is CASSDMAIVQPQHF.